Included here is one TCR beta chain sequence, with context. This CDR3 has 13 residues. Trimming cost V 0 bases and J 4 bases, with 6 bases left between them. Per the germline V gene, CDR1 is WSHSY and CDR2 is SAAADI. Positive CCR7 selection of CD45RO-negative cells yielded the naive CD8 cells, and terminally differentiated effector memory CD45RA+ cells were excluded. Clones were sequenced by immunoSEQ multiplex PCR, and TCRdb holds only the in-frame ones, with some missing. In the table there are millions of clones, just under 95% of which are singletons. This sample was included in a study of shared clonotypes between healthy human individuals.

The sequenced sample was naive CD8+ T cells sorted from blood. The TCR comes from a man aged 18 to 29 in good health. The chain couples TRBV10-2 to TRBJ1-2; D is ambiguous. In nucleotides, the CDR3 is TGCGCCAGCAGTGAGTCGATAGGCTATGGCTACACCTTC. Amino acids: CASSESIGYGYTF.